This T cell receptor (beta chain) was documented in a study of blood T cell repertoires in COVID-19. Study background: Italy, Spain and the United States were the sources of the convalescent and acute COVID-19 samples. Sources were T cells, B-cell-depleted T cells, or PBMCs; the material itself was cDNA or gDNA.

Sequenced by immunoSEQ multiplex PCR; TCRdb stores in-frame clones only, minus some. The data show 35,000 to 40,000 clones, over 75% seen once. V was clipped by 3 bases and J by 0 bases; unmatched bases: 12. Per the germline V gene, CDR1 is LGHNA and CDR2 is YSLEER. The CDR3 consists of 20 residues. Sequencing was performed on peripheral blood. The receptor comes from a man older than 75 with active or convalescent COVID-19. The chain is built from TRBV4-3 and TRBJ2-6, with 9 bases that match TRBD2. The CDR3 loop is CASSHTAATSGSSGANVLTF. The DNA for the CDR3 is TGCGCCAGCAGCCACACGGCCGCGACTAGCGGCAGCTCTGGGGCCAACGTCCTGACTTTC.